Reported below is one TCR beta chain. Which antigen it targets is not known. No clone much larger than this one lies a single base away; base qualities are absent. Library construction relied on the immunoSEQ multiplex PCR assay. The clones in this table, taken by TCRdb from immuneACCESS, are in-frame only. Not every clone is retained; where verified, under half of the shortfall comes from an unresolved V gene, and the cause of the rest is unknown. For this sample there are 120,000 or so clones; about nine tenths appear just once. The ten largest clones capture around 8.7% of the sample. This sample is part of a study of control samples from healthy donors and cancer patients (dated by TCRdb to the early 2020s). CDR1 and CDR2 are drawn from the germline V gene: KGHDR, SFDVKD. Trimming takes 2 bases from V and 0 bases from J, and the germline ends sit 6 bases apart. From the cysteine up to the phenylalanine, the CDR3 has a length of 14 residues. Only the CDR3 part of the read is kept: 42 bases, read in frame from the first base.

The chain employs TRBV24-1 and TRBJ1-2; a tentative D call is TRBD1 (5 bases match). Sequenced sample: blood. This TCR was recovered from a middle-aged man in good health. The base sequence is TGTGCCACCAGTGATTCCAGGGCTAACTATGGCTACACCTTC. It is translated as CATSDSRANYGYTF.